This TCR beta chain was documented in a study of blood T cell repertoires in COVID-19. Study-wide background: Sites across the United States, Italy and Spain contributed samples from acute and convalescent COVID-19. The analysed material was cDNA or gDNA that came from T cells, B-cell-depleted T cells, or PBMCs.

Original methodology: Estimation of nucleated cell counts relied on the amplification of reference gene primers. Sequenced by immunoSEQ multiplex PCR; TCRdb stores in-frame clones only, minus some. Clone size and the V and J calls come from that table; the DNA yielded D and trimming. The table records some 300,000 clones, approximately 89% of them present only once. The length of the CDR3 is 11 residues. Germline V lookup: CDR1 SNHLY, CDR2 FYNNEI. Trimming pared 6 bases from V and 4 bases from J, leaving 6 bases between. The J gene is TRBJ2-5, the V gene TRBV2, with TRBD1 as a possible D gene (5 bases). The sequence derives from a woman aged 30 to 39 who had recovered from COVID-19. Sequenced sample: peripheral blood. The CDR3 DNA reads TGTGCCAGCAGGGGGCCAGAGACCCAGTACTTC. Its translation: CASRGPETQYF.